A selection of T cell receptor beta chains follows, all from one sample in a study of tumor-infiltrating lymphocytes in primary liver carcinoma. MiXCR was run by TCRdb on the multiplex PCR reads, yielding one entry per CDR3 protein. This sample has about 180,000 distinct CDR3 sequences, with 50% to 75% found just once. The specimen was peripheral blood. These TCRs come from a man aged 40-50 years with primary liver carcinoma and hepatitis B virus infection. CDR3s include the opening cysteine and the closing phenylalanine or tryptophan. The D gene is left open where the match is weak. A row's size may be missing; if present it is once, few, many or a size class.

J	size	D	V	CDR3	DNA
TRBJ2-1	many	TRBD2	TRBV11-2	CASSLGLVIEQFF	TGTGCCAGCAGCCTCGGACTAGTTATTGAGCAGTTCTTC
TRBJ2-7	many	TRBD1	TRBV11-2	CASSLSGQDVPEQYF	TGTGCCAGCAGCTTATCGGGACAGGACGTCCCCGAGCAGTACTTC
TRBJ2-5	few	TRBD1	TRBV10-3	CAISGTDQETQYF	TGTGCCATCAGCGGGACAGATCAAGAGACCCAGTACTTC
TRBJ2-1	.	TRBD2	TRBV11-3	CASSLETGTSGSINNEQFF	TGTGCCAGCAGCTTAGAGACCGGGACTAGCGGAAGTATCAACAATGAGCAGTTCTTC
TRBJ1-6	.	.	TRBV6-5	CASRALSVNSPLHF	TGTGCCAGTAGGGCCCTTTCGGTTAATTCACCCCTCCACTTT
TRBJ2-3	few	TRBD2	TRBV7-8	CASSLRLAGSTDTQYF	TGTGCCAGCAGCCTCAGACTAGCGGGGTCCACAGATACGCAGTATTTT
TRBJ2-1	.	.	TRBV6-5	CASTIGPRGNEQFF	TGTGCCAGCACCATCGGACCTCGGGGAAATGAGCAGTTCTTC
TRBJ2-7	few	.	TRBV4-1	CASSQDRGQEGFQKYF	TGCGCCAGCAGCCAAGATCGAGGTCAAGAAGGGTTCCAAAAGTACTTC
TRBJ2-3	few	TRBD1	TRBV7-8	CASSVLGTASTDTQYF	TGTGCCAGCAGCGTACTCGGGACAGCGAGCACAGATACGCAGTATTTT
TRBJ2-1	.	.	TRBV30	CAWRLVLGEQFF	TGTGCCTGGAGACTAGTCTTAGGTGAGCAGTTCTTC
TRBJ2-1	many	.	TRBV29-1	CSVSSLFGNEQFF	TGCAGCGTCAGCTCATTATTCGGCAATGAGCAGTTCTTC
TRBJ2-7	.	.	TRBV11-2	CASSLARRAYEQYF	TGTGCCAGCAGTCTAGCGAGACGGGCCTATGAGCAGTACTTC
TRBJ1-4	few	.	TRBV6-5	CASTQGIGEKLFF	TGTGCCAGCACACAGGGTATTGGTGAAAAACTGTTTTTT
TRBJ2-4	.	.	TRBV28	CASSVTRGARGIQYF	TGTGCCAGCAGTGTCACTCGGGGGGCGCGTGGCATTCAGTACTTC
TRBJ2-2	.	.	TRBV10-1	CASSARDTGELFF	TGCGCCAGCAGTGCCAGGGACACCGGGGAGCTGTTTTTT
TRBJ2-1	.	TRBD1	TRBV29-1	CSVAGQGVMNEQFF	TGCAGCGTCGCGGGACAGGGGGTAATGAATGAGCAGTTCTTC
TRBJ1-4	.	TRBD1	TRBV28	CASGTDGYEKLFF	TGTGCCAGCGGGACAGACGGCTATGAAAAACTGTTTTTT
TRBJ2-7	few	.	TRBV29-1	CSVADPPYEQYF	TGCAGCGTTGCGGATCCCCCCTACGAGCAGTACTTC
TRBJ2-5	few	.	TRBV6-5	CASSAFRVETQYF	TGTGCCAGCAGTGCATTCAGGGTCGAGACCCAGTACTTC
TRBJ2-6	.	.	TRBV4-2	CASSPETGTNVLTF	TGTGCCAGCAGCCCAGAAACTGGGACCAACGTCCTGACTTTC
TRBJ2-1	few	TRBD2	TRBV29-1	CSVEGGTSGYNEQFF	TGCAGCGTTGAGGGGGGGACTAGCGGATACAATGAGCAGTTCTTC
TRBJ2-2	.	.	TRBV3-1	CASSQDLVTGELFF	TGTGCCAGCAGCCAAGATCTCGTCACCGGGGAGCTGTTTTTT
TRBJ2-7	.	TRBD2	TRBV5-5	CASSRVEAGLISYEQYF	TGTGCCAGCAGCCGCGTGGAGGCGGGACTAATTTCCTACGAGCAGTACTTC
TRBJ2-5	.	.	TRBV6-5	CASSYSWTNQETQYF	TGTGCCAGCAGTTACTCGTGGACGAATCAAGAGACCCAGTACTTC
TRBJ2-1	.	.	TRBV12-3/TRBV12-4	CASSLMYNEQFF	TGTGCCAGCAGTTTAATGTACAATGAGCAGTTCTTC
TRBJ2-5	.	.	TRBV5-4	CASSLFIRETQYF	TGTGCCAGCAGCTTGTTCATCAGGGAGACCCAGTACTTC
TRBJ2-7	.	.	TRBV29-1	CSVAGLEGQGSYEQYF	TGCAGCGTTGCTGGGCTAGAGGGCCAGGGCTCCTACGAGCAGTACTTC
TRBJ2-1	.	TRBD2	TRBV10-3	CAISERSGSSHEQFF	TGTGCCATCAGTGAGAGAAGCGGGAGTAGTCATGAGCAGTTCTTC